Presented here are 5 T cell receptor beta chains from one specimen sequenced in a study of shared clonotypes between healthy human individuals. Some clones are missing from TCRdb's copy, which holds only in-frame ones; the method was immunoSEQ multiplex PCR. The sample shows some 2,500,000 clones, roughly 90% of them seen only once. The sequencing sample was made of naive CD4+ T cells from PBMCs. Subset indicated: CD45RA+ positively selected. Every receptor here comes from a man aged 18 to 35 in good health. Some clones in this sample may be carry-over from other donors' samples.

V and J are TRBV15 and TRBJ2-7; 7 nucleotides match TRBD1. The germline V gene encodes CDR1 LNHNV and CDR2 YYDKDF (reference sequence). The CDR3 contains 14 residues. The junction had 8 bases not matched to a gene; V was cut back by 4 bases and J by 5 bases. CDR3 sequence: CATSNRQGNDEQYF. The DNA of the CDR3 is TGTGCCACCAGCAACCGACAGGGTAACGACGAGCAGTACTTC.

The chain has TRBV6-5 and TRBJ2-7, with D unresolved. The CDR3 consists of 16 residues. The V end was cut by 0 bases, the J end by 4 bases, with 16 bases between. The germline gives CDR1 MNHEY, CDR2 SVGAGI. The CDR3 region has the DNA TGTGCCAGCAGTTACTCTGGTTCCCGATTGGATTACGAGCAGTACTTC. Its translation: CASSYSGSRLDYEQYF.

V is TRBV5-1 and J is TRBJ2-1, with 7 positions matching TRBD2. The J segment lost 6 bases and the V segment lost 4 bases, leaving 7 bases of the junction unmatched. The length of the CDR3 is 14 residues. Germline V gene lookup returns CDR1 SGHRS and CDR2 YFSETQ. The CDR3 DNA is TGCGCCAGCAGCGCCCCTAGCGGCCCCAATGAGCAGTTCTTC. Its translation: CASSAPSGPNEQFF.

The chain links TRBV11-3 to TRBJ1-5, with 7 bases lining up with TRBD1. CDR1 is SGHNT and CDR2 is YENEEA in the germline V gene. The V gene end was trimmed by 4 bases and the J gene end by 3 bases; junction bases not matched to a gene: 9. This CDR3 contains 16 residues. CDR3 DNA: TGTGCCAGCAGCTCAAGGACAGGAGGTCTCAATCAGCCCCAGCATTTT. This encodes CASSSRTGGLNQPQHF. Filled out from reference TRBV11-3 and TRBJ1-5, the complete variable domain reads EAGVVQSPRYKIIEKKQPVAFWCNPISGHNTLYWYLQNLGQGPELLIRYENEEAVDDSQLPKDRFSAERLKGVDSTLKIQPAELGDSAVYLCASSSRTGGLNQPQHFGDGTRLSIL.

CDR3 protein: CASSLDGTSGGGEQFF. Here the CDR3 DNA reads TGCGCCAGCAGCTTGGACGGGACTAGCGGAGGGGGTGAGCAGTTCTTC. V is TRBV5-1 and J is TRBJ2-1; 11 nucleotides align to TRBD2. The junction had 8 bases not matched to a gene; V was cut back by 0 bases and J by 9 bases. Germline CDR1 reads SGHRS; CDR2 reads YFSETQ. The CDR3 is 16 residues long.